Each of the 29 T cell receptor beta chains below was sequenced from the same sample in a study of blood T cells in healthy people across ages. Sample-barcoded 5' priming and a J-beta primer mix drove a second PCR of roughly 6 to 12 cycles. TCRdb re-analysed the 5' RACE reads in MiXCR, keeping a single row per CDR3 protein. This table holds around 2 million distinct CDR3 sequences, roughly 43% found once. Sequencing used blood. These receptors all stem from a human donor in good health.

This chain connects TRBV5-1 to TRBJ1-4, with D maybe TRBD1 (5 bases). V was pared by 0 bases and J by 7 bases, with 13 bases between. The CDR3 contains 15 residues. CDR1 and CDR2 from the germline V gene are SGHRS and YFSETQ. CDR3 region: CASSLVRGAGEKLFF. The CDR3 region has the DNA TGCGCCAGCAGCTTGGTCCGAGGGGCCGGTGAAAAACTGTTTTTT.

This clonotype has just a few counts. The genes are TRBV29-1 and TRBJ2-1; weak D call: TRBD2 (6 bases). Germline V gene sequence: CDR1 SQVTM, CDR2 ANQGSEA. The CDR3 contains 15 residues. Trimming took 3 bases from V and 4 from J, leaving 16 bases between them. Written as DNA, the CDR3 is TGCAGCGTTGAGGGTTCGGGGAGGTGGTACAATGAGCAGTTCTTC. Residues: CSVEGSGRWYNEQFF.

This clonotype showed up just a few times. CDR3 DNA: TGTGCCACCAGCAGAGCGACCCCCAGCAACATTCAGTACTTC. Its translation: CATSRATPSNIQYF. The chain recombines TRBV15 with TRBJ2-4, with D unclear. The V gene lost 1 base and the J gene lost 7 bases, with 11 bases spanning the gap. The CDR3 spans 14 residues. Germline CDR1 reads LNHNV; CDR2 reads YYDKDF (reference sequence).

In this sample, this clonotype turned up many times. V and J are TRBV11-1 and TRBJ2-6; possibly TRBD1 for D (5 bases). The CDR3 consists of 16 residues. Trimming pared 1 base from V and 0 bases from J, leaving 7 bases between. Per the germline V gene, CDR1 is SGHAT and CDR2 is FQDESV (reference sequence). The CDR3: CASSLGQYSGANVLTF. The CDR3 DNA reads TGTGCCAGCAGCTTAGGACAGTACTCTGGGGCCAACGTCCTGACTTTC.

This clonotype was counted only a few times. The rearrangement joins TRBV12-5 to TRBJ2-1; D may match TRBD1 or TRBD2 (6 bases each). From germline, CDR1 is LGHNT and CDR2 FRNRAP. The V end was cut by 4 bases, the J end by 3 bases, with 13 bases between. The CDR3 spans 15 residues. This CDR3 is CASGWGARGYNEQFF. As DNA, the CDR3 is TGTGCTAGTGGTTGGGGGGCGCGTGGCTACAATGAGCAGTTCTTC.

The chain has TRBV7-9 and TRBJ1-2, with TRBD1 identical over 11 bases. Germline trimming cut 4 bases from V and 7 bases from J; bases unmatched to any gene: 8. CDR3 length equals 15 residues. Germline lookup yields CDR1 SEHNR and CDR2 FQNEAQ (reference sequence). As DNA, the CDR3 is TGTGCCAGCAGCTCTGCGAGGACAGGGGGCCTTGGCTACACCTTC. Amino acid sequence: CASSSARTGGLGYTF. The full variable domain, with the rest looked up from reference TRBV7-9 and TRBJ1-2, is DTGVSQNPRHKITKRGQNVTFRCDPISEHNRLYWYRQTLGQGPEFLTYFQNEAQLEKSRLLSDRFSAERPKGSFSTLEIQRTEQGDSAMYLCASSSARTGGLGYTFGSGTRLTVV.

V is TRBV10-3 and J is TRBJ2-7, with 11 bases that match TRBD1. Germline CDR1 is ENHRY and CDR2 is SYGVKD. The CDR3 has 17 residues. The J segment lost 0 bases and the V segment lost 5 bases, leaving 9 bases of the junction unmatched. The CDR3 region is CAISRTGGASSSYEQYF. The CDR3 nucleotides are TGTGCCATCAGTCGGACAGGGGGCGCTTCGAGCTCCTACGAGCAGTACTTC.

Only a few counts were recorded for this clonotype. The chain combines TRBV4-2 with TRBJ2-3, with D tentatively TRBD2 (6 bases). Trimming shortened V by 1 base and J by 6 bases, and 11 bases separated the two germline ends. The CDR3 extends over 14 amino acids. Germline values: CDR1 LGHNA, CDR2 YNFKEQ. Here the CDR3 reads CASSQGRVSDTQYF. The DNA of the CDR3 is TGTGCCAGCAGCCAAGGGAGGGTTTCGGATACGCAGTATTTT.

The chain combines TRBV7-2 with TRBJ2-7; 8 positions agree with TRBD2. Per the germline V gene, CDR1 is SGHTA and CDR2 is FQGNSA. The CDR3 length is 15 residues. With 5 bases clipped from V and 4 bases from J, the junction kept 10 bases outside the gene matches. The CDR3 sequence: CASSRTSSSLYEQYF. The CDR3 coding sequence is TGTGCCAGCAGCCGGACTAGCTCTTCTTTATACGAGCAGTACTTC.

This clonotype was counted a few times. This chain connects TRBV6-1 to TRBJ1-1; 7 nucleotides line up with TRBD1. V lost 4 bases, J lost 7 bases, and 9 bases stayed unmatched. CDR3 length: 14 amino acids. Germline V gene sequence: CDR1 MNHNS, CDR2 SASEGT. CDR3 amino acids: CASSVQGTPNEAFF. CDR3 coding DNA: TGTGCCAGCAGTGTACAGGGGACTCCTAATGAAGCTTTCTTT.

The V and J genes are TRBV29-1 and TRBJ2-7; D is unclear. Trimming removed 7 bases from V and 7 bases from J, with 11 bases in between. Germline V gene data show CDR1 as SQVTM and CDR2 as ANQGSEA. The CDR3 is 10 amino acids. CDR3 protein: CSARANEQYF. The CDR3 nucleotides read TGCAGCGCTCGTGCCAATGAGCAGTACTTC.

This clonotype was recorded a few times. This rearrangement joins TRBV5-6 to TRBJ2-2; TRBD1 matches 11 bases. J gave up 6 bases and V 4 bases, and 11 bases lay outside the gene matches. This CDR3 contains 17 residues. CDR1 SGHDT and CDR2 YYEEEE come from the germline V gene. CDR3: CASSPGQGAAKAGELFF. DNA of the CDR3: TGTGCCAGCAGCCCCGGACAGGGGGCGGCGAAGGCCGGGGAGCTGTTTTTT.

V usage is TRBV29-1 and J usage is TRBJ2-7; 8 bases align to TRBD1. The V gene's germline CDR1 is SQVTM and CDR2 ANQGSEA. Losses at the gene ends were 7 bases for V and 2 bases for J; bases not matched to a gene: 7. The CDR3 has 13 residues. CDR3 region: CSAKEQGAYEQYF. The DNA for the CDR3 is TGCAGCGCCAAAGAACAGGGGGCCTACGAGCAGTACTTC.

This clonotype is a singleton in its sample. The chain uses TRBV7-8 and TRBJ2-7; 9 bases match TRBD1. Germline CDR1 is SGHVS and CDR2 is FQNEAQ. V lost 5 bases to trimming and J lost 4 bases; unmatched junction nucleotides: 9. CDR3 length: 15 residues. In DNA form, the CDR3 reads TGTGCCAGCAGCCCCGGGGGACAGGGTCCATACGAGCAGTACTTC. This encodes CASSPGGQGPYEQYF.

The CDR3 spells CSARTGTGEGQPQHF. The CDR3 DNA reads as TGCAGTGCTAGAACCGGGACAGGGGAGGGTCAGCCCCAGCATTTT. This chain joins TRBV20-1 and TRBJ1-5; 10 nucleotides agree with TRBD1. Germline trimming cut 2 bases from V and 6 bases from J; bases unmatched to any gene: 7. Germline CDR1 and CDR2: DFQATT and SNEGSKA (reference sequence). The CDR3 is 15 residues long.

This clonotype turned up a few times. The chain recombines TRBV4-1 with TRBJ2-5; D might be TRBD1 (6 bases). The J call is uncertain, as TRBJ2-7 better fits the DNA end. Germline V gene sequence: CDR1 MGHRA, CDR2 YSYEKL. This CDR3 region has 17 residues. CDR3 coding DNA: TGCGCCAGCAGCCAAGAATCGGTACAGGGCTACACCTACGAGCAGTACTTC. Translated, it gives CASSQESVQGYTYEQYF.

The rearrangement links TRBV6-6 to TRBJ1-1; D might be TRBD1 (5 bases). This CDR3 region has 14 residues. Trimming pared 4 bases from V and 2 bases from J, leaving 11 bases between. Per germline, CDR1 MNHNY and CDR2 SVGAGI (reference sequence). CDR3 coding DNA: TGTGCCAGCAGTTTAGGGACTTTCAACACTGAAGCTTTCTTT. This translates into CASSLGTFNTEAFF.

The chain couples TRBV30 to TRBJ1-4; D uncertain. The V end was cut by 1 base, the J end by 8 bases, with 11 bases between. CDR3 length: 13 amino acids. Per the germline V gene, CDR1 is GTSNPN and CDR2 is SVGIG (reference sequence). For the CDR3, the DNA is TGTGCCTGGAGTGATGGGGAGAACGAAAAACTGTTTTTT. Encoded protein: CAWSDGENEKLFF.

The genes are TRBV20-1 and TRBJ2-4; 7 nucleotides line up with TRBD1. Near its end, the DNA agrees better with TRBJ2-7, so the J call may be wrong. This CDR3 is 12 amino acids long. Germline V gene sequence: CDR1 DFQATT, CDR2 SNEGSKA (reference sequence). This CDR3 is CSATDRTFEQYF. CDR3 coding DNA: TGCAGTGCTACGGACAGGACCTTCGAGCAGTACTTC.

This chain uses TRBV4-2 with TRBJ1-1, with D uncertain. CDR1 and CDR2 from the germline V gene are LGHNA and YNFKEQ. Trimming pared 2 bases from V and 6 bases from J, leaving 19 bases between. This CDR3 contains 16 residues. CDR3 coding DNA: TGTGCCAGCAGCCAAATTACCCTGGAAGTTGGGGCTGAAGCTTTCTTT. It codes for CASSQITLEVGAEAFF.

The table lists this clonotype with a few counts. This rearrangement joins TRBV14 to TRBJ2-7, with D possibly called TRBD1 or TRBD2 (5 bases each). From germline, CDR1 is SGHDN and CDR2 FVKESK. Deletions cut 0 bases from V and 2 bases from J, with 8 bases between. The CDR3 consists of 14 residues. CDR3 DNA: TGTGCCAGCAGCCAAGATGAGGGACCCTACGAGCAGTACTTC. Its translation: CASSQDEGPYEQYF.

The V and J genes are TRBV5-1 and TRBJ1-1, with TRBD1 identical over 7 bases. V gave up 6 bases and J gave up 1 base; unmatched junction bases: 3. Germline V gives CDR1 SGHRS, CDR2 YFSETQ. The CDR3 runs to 13 residues. CDR3 region: CASTGQANTEAFF. The CDR3 DNA follows: TGCGCCAGCACCGGACAGGCGAACACTGAAGCTTTCTTT.

This chain joins TRBV7-9 and TRBJ1-2; D uncertain. The CDR3 has 16 residues. The V gene's germline CDR1 is SEHNR and CDR2 FQNEAQ (reference sequence). V dropped 5 bases and J dropped 1 base, with 17 bases sitting between them. The CDR3 region is CASSPPGGRSNYGYTF. The CDR3 DNA sequence: TGTGCCAGCAGCCCCCCGGGAGGGCGGAGTAACTATGGCTACACCTTC.

A few counts support this clonotype. This chain uses TRBV7-2 with TRBJ2-3; 9 bases map to TRBD1. The CDR3 has 16 amino acids. V was pared by 5 bases and J by 1 base, with 7 bases of the junction left unmatched. CDR1 and CDR2 from the germline V gene are SGHTA and FQGNSA. CDR3 residues: CASSPDRGSRTDTQYF. For the CDR3, the DNA is TGTGCCAGCAGCCCAGACAGGGGGTCCCGCACAGATACGCAGTATTTT.

The V gene is TRBV2, the J gene TRBJ2-5, with D unresolved. V lost 6 bases to trimming and J lost 11 bases, with 10 bases between them. Germline V gene lookup returns CDR1 SNHLY and CDR2 FYNNEI. The CDR3 runs 10 residues. The CDR3 sequence: CASRRNEQYF. Here the CDR3 DNA reads TGTGCCAGCAGGCGGAATGAGCAGTACTTC.

The V and J genes are TRBV29-1 and TRBJ1-1; D is possibly TRBD1 (6 bases). CDR3 size: 14 residues. With 5 bases removed from V and 5 bases from J, the gap between germline ends came to 18 bases. Germline-derived CDR1 and CDR2 are SQVTM and ANQGSEA. CDR3 sequence reads: CSVSITQGWTEAFF. The CDR3 nucleotides read TGCAGCGTTTCCATCACACAGGGCTGGACTGAAGCTTTCTTT.

The rearrangement uses TRBV7-2 and TRBJ1-1; TRBD1 matches 8 bases. The CDR3 loop spans 18 amino acids. The trim removed 6 bases at V and 1 base at J, leaving 16 bases unmatched. Germline V gene data show CDR1 as SGHTA and CDR2 as FQGNSA. Here the CDR3 reads CASSRAGGDLSSNTEAFF. The CDR3 DNA reads as TGTGCCAGCAGTCGAGCAGGGGGCGATCTATCCTCGAACACTGAAGCTTTCTTT.

The V and J genes are TRBV6-4 and TRBJ2-1; 15 nucleotides agree with TRBD2. V trimming: 6 bases; J trimming: 8 bases; junction bases outside the gene matches: 5. The V gene's germline CDR1 is MRHNA and CDR2 SNTAGT. The CDR3 is made up of 15 amino acids. CDR3 amino acids: CASSHGLAGGYEQFF. The CDR3 nucleotides read TGTGCCAGCAGCCACGGACTAGCGGGGGGGTATGAGCAGTTCTTC.

The CDR3 DNA follows: TGTGCCACCGGGGACGGGACAAACACTGAAGCTTTCTTT. Encoded protein: CATGDGTNTEAFF. The V gene is TRBV15, the J gene TRBJ1-1; D possibly corresponds to TRBD1 (6 bases). Trimming stripped 8 bases from V and 2 bases from J, with 12 bases between. This CDR3 spans 13 amino acids. CDR1 LNHNV and CDR2 YYDKDF come from the germline V gene (reference sequence).